This passage covers 32 T cell receptor beta chains from one sample sequenced in a study of PD-L1 blockade in urothelial cancer. Clones were sequenced by immunoSEQ multiplex PCR, and TCRdb holds only the in-frame ones, with some missing. The sample lists 40,000 to 55,000 clones, approximately 83% occurring once. Time point meaning: peripheral blood 6 weeks after treatment start. The sample here was PBMCs, taken around atezolizumab (anti-PD-L1) treatment. The receptors originated from a man aged 55-75 years with urothelial cancer.

The chain carries TRBV7-9 and TRBJ2-6; 12 bases align to TRBD2. V shed 7 bases and J 0 bases; nucleotides not matched to a gene: 7. The CDR3 sequence is 18 residues long. CDR1 is SEHNR, CDR2 FQNEAQ, per germline (reference sequence). The CDR3 nucleotides are TGTGCCAGCACCAGGCCTAGCGGGGGGGTCTCTGGGGCCAACGTCCTGACTTTC. Residues: CASTRPSGGVSGANVLTF.

The chain uses TRBV19 and TRBJ2-2, with 9 bases lining up with TRBD2. With 5 bases clipped from V and 1 base from J, the junction kept 14 bases outside the gene matches. Germline V gives CDR1 LNHDA, CDR2 SQIVND (reference sequence). There are 19 residues in the CDR3. This CDR3 reads CASSPRLAVGLENTGELFF. Here the CDR3 DNA reads TGTGCCAGTAGTCCACGACTAGCGGTGGGCCTTGAGAACACCGGGGAGCTGTTTTTT.

The rearrangement uses TRBV6-5 and TRBJ1-6; D gene ambiguous. V was shortened by 10 bases and J by 2 bases, with 12 bases between the two germline ends. CDR3 length: 14 amino acids. From germline, CDR1 is MNHEY and CDR2 SVGAGI. CDR3: CATQVQTYNSPLHF. The CDR3 coding sequence is TGTGCCACCCAAGTCCAGACCTATAATTCACCCCTCCACTTT.

The chain joins TRBV4-2 to TRBJ2-3, with TRBD2 identical over 10 bases. There are 16 residues in the CDR3. Per germline, CDR1 LGHNA and CDR2 YNFKEQ. Trimming cost V 3 bases and J 6 bases; bases outside gene matches: 9. CDR3 in amino acids: CASSQRSGGAMDTQYF. The CDR3 DNA follows: TGTGCCAGCAGCCAGAGAAGCGGGGGGGCTATGGATACGCAGTATTTT.

J is TRBJ1-1 and V is TRBV19; D not resolved. Germline assignment: CDR1 LNHDA and CDR2 SQIVND (reference sequence). This CDR3 is built from 15 residues. Trimming pared 3 bases from V and 2 bases from J, leaving 13 bases between. In nucleotides, the CDR3 is TGTGCCAGTAGTATGAAACTCCCCCGAAACACTGAAGCTTTCTTT. Translated, it gives CASSMKLPRNTEAFF. Filled out from reference TRBV19 and TRBJ1-1, the complete variable domain reads DGGITQSPKYLFRKEGQNVTLSCEQNLNHDAMYWYRQDPGQGLRLIYYSQIVNDFQKGDIAEGYSVSREKKESFPLTVTSAQKNPTAFYLCASSMKLPRNTEAFFGQGTRLTVV.

The V gene is TRBV2, the J gene TRBJ2-5; possible D gene TRBD1, 6 bases. Between the trimmed V and J ends, which lost 6 bases and 5 bases, there was a span of 22 bases. CDR3 length: 16 amino acids. CDR1 SNHLY and CDR2 FYNNEI come from the germline V gene. CDR3 in amino acids: CASSPVGALSGETQYF. CDR3 nucleotides: TGTGCCAGCAGCCCTGTGGGGGCCCTTTCGGGGGAGACCCAGTACTTC.

The genes are TRBV18 and TRBJ2-1, with D maybe TRBD2 (5 bases). Germline assignment: CDR1 KGHSH and CDR2 LQKENI. CDR3 length equals 16 residues. V shed 0 bases and J shed 0 bases, with 9 bases lying between them. In nucleotides, the CDR3 is TGTGCCAGCTCACCACCGCGGGTGAGCTCCTACAATGAGCAGTTCTTC. Its protein is CASSPPRVSSYNEQFF.

The CDR3 spells CASSVEASGVGEQFF. Written as DNA, the CDR3 is TGTGCCAGCAGCGTAGAGGCTAGCGGGGTAGGTGAGCAGTTCTTC. This rearrangement joins TRBV9 to TRBJ2-1; 9 positions agree with TRBD2. Germline V gene sequence: CDR1 SGDLS, CDR2 YYNGEE. Unmatched junction bases numbered 7, after V lost 0 bases and J lost 9 bases. The CDR3 runs to 15 residues.

V and J are TRBV11-3 and TRBJ2-1, with D tentatively TRBD1 (6 bases). In germline, CDR1 is SGHNT, CDR2 YENEEA. Trimming took 5 bases from V and 10 from J, leaving 15 bases between them. This CDR3 has 13 amino acids. In DNA form, the CDR3 reads TGTGCCAGCAGCCCAGGGGAACGCGGAGAGCAGTTCTTC. Translated, it gives CASSPGERGEQFF.

The chain has TRBV5-1 and TRBJ2-1, with 7 bases lining up with TRBD2. Germline V CDR1 and CDR2: SGHRS, YFSETQ. This CDR3 has 15 residues. After removal of 4 bases from V and 6 bases from J, the junction contained 10 bases not matched to a gene. The CDR3 bases are TGCGCCAGCAGCAAACCGGGACTATTACGCAATGAGCAGTTCTTC. Translation gives CASSKPGLLRNEQFF.

The chain is built from TRBV5-1 and TRBJ1-3, with 9 bases aligning to TRBD1. Germline V gene sequence: CDR1 SGHRS, CDR2 YFSETQ. Trimming took 4 bases from V and 3 from J; bases not matched to a gene: 5. The CDR3 consists of 15 residues. CDR3 nucleotides: TGCGCCAGCAGCGGGGGACAGGGTGGTGGAAACACCATATATTTT. Translation gives CASSGGQGGGNTIYF.

The V gene is TRBV5-1, the J gene TRBJ1-4, with D maybe TRBD1 (5 bases). Germline lookup yields CDR1 SGHRS and CDR2 YFSETQ. The CDR3 length is 15 residues. The V and J ends lost 3 bases and 7 bases respectively, with 16 bases between them. The CDR3 bases are TGCGCCAGCAGCTCAGGGATGGACGTTGGTGAAAAACTGTTTTTT. Protein product: CASSSGMDVGEKLFF.

V and J are TRBV5-1 and TRBJ2-7; perhaps TRBD1 as D (6 bases). The V end was cut by 4 bases, the J end by 3 bases, with 14 bases between. This CDR3 is built from 14 residues. CDR1 and CDR2 (germline): SGHRS, YFSETQ. CDR3 in amino acids: CASSPRTDLYEQYF. CDR3 nucleotides: TGCGCCAGCAGCCCCCGGACAGACCTCTACGAGCAGTACTTC.

V gene TRBV4-3 combines with J gene TRBJ2-3, with 9 positions matching TRBD2. Germline lookup yields CDR1 LGHNA and CDR2 YSLEER. The CDR3 contains 17 residues. V lost 1 base to trimming and J lost 0 bases; unmatched junction nucleotides: 5. CDR3 DNA sequence: TGCGCCAGCAGCCAAGTCGTGGCGGGGGGGAGCACAGATACGCAGTATTTT. It codes for CASSQVVAGGSTDTQYF.

The chain couples TRBV9 to TRBJ2-1; a weak D match, TRBD1 (5 bases). With 3 bases removed from V and 0 bases from J, the gap between germline ends came to 10 bases. The CDR3 runs 15 residues. CDR1 and CDR2 from the germline V gene are SGDLS and YYNGEE. For the CDR3, the DNA is TGTGCCAGCAGCGGTGGACATAGCTCCTACAATGAGCAGTTCTTC. Translation: CASSGGHSSYNEQFF.

The rearrangement joins TRBV25-1 to TRBJ2-7, with 8 bases aligning to TRBD1. Trimming removed 1 base from V and 4 bases from J; junction bases left unmatched: 6. The CDR3 is made up of 15 amino acids. Germline CDR1 is MGHDK and CDR2 is SYGVNS. The CDR3 nucleotides read TGTGCCAGCAGTGAATGGACAGGGAAAGGGTACGAGCAGTACTTC. Translated, it gives CASSEWTGKGYEQYF.

This clone was seen only a few times. The CDR3 coding sequence is TGCAGCGTTTCTCTCACCCTCAGGGGGCGGTCCGGGAAGCTTTCGGCGGGCGGCCGAGAAGCTTTCTTT. Translated: CSVSLTLRGRSGKLSAGGREAFF. The chain has TRBV29-1 and TRBJ1-1; 8 nucleotides agree with TRBD1. There are 23 residues in the CDR3. The V and J ends lost 5 bases and 8 bases, in that order; junction bases with no gene match: 40. Germline CDR1 reads SQVTM; CDR2 reads ANQGSEA.

The chain combines TRBV30 with TRBJ1-1; D is possibly TRBD1 (5 bases). V shed 0 bases and J shed 5 bases, with 10 bases lying between them. Germline loops: CDR1 GTSNPN, CDR2 SVGIG (reference sequence). CDR3 size: 13 residues. This CDR3 reads CAWSVGGVTEAFF. CDR3 DNA: TGTGCCTGGAGTGTTGGAGGGGTTACTGAAGCTTTCTTT.

This clone was detected only a few times. The rearrangement links TRBV9 to TRBJ2-2, with 13 bases aligning to TRBD2. This CDR3 has 17 amino acids. The V and J ends lost 3 bases and 3 bases, in that order; junction bases with no gene match: 5. The germline gives CDR1 SGDLS, CDR2 YYNGEE. As DNA, the CDR3 is TGTGCCAGCAGCGGCTCCGGGACTAGCGGGGACACCGGGGAGCTGTTTTTT. Translating it yields CASSGSGTSGDTGELFF.

The chain has TRBV18 and TRBJ1-2, with 9 bases aligning to TRBD1. J gave up 7 bases and V 6 bases, and 6 bases lay outside the gene matches. Looked up from germline, CDR1 is KGHSH and CDR2 is LQKENI. The CDR3 has 13 residues. This chain's CDR3 is CASSIGTGSGYTF. The CDR3 bases are TGTGCCAGCTCTATAGGGACAGGGAGTGGCTACACCTTC.

This chain connects TRBV6-1 to TRBJ1-3, with 7 bases identical to TRBD1. This CDR3 spans 13 amino acids. Germline V CDR1 and CDR2: MNHNS, SASEGT. With V trimmed by 8 bases and J by 1 base, 2 bases remained unmatched. The CDR3 coding sequence is TGTGCCAGCCAGACAGGGTCTGGAAACACCATATATTTT. Amino acid sequence: CASQTGSGNTIYF.

The chain couples TRBV15 to TRBJ2-7, with 8 bases aligning to TRBD1. Germline values: CDR1 LNHNV, CDR2 YYDKDF (reference sequence). V lost 0 bases and J lost 5; bases outside the gene matches: 6. The CDR3 length is 15 residues. The CDR3: CATSRDQGALNEQYF. As DNA, the CDR3 is TGTGCCACCAGCAGAGATCAGGGGGCTCTGAACGAGCAGTACTTC.

CDR3 DNA: TGTGCCAGTAGTAGGGACAGGGGGGACGAGCAGTACTTC. Translated, it gives CASSRDRGDEQYF. V is TRBV19 and J is TRBJ2-7, with TRBD1 matching over 11 bases. The ends lost 4 bases at V and 5 bases at J; junction bases unmatched: 1. The CDR3 has 13 residues. Germline V gene sequence: CDR1 LNHDA, CDR2 SQIVND (reference sequence).

V gene TRBV5-6 combines with J gene TRBJ1-1, with a tentative D call TRBD1 (5 bases). This CDR3 comprises 13 residues. Germline-derived CDR1 and CDR2 are SGHDT and YYEEEE. Deletions cut 0 bases from V and 4 bases from J, with 7 bases between. DNA for the CDR3: TGTGCCAGCAGCTTGGGGGGCGGCACTGAAGCTTTCTTT. Its protein is CASSLGGGTEAFF.

The chain employs TRBV7-9 and TRBJ2-5; tentatively, D is TRBD1 (5 bases). Deletions cut 5 bases from V and 0 bases from J, with 16 bases between. The germline V gene has CDR1 SEHNR and CDR2 FQNEAQ (reference sequence). This CDR3 has 16 amino acids. The CDR3 DNA sequence: TGTGCCAGCAGCCGAAAGAGACAGACCAACCAAGAGACCCAGTACTTC. Translation gives CASSRKRQTNQETQYF.

In its sample, this clone was seen a few times. This rearrangement joins TRBV19 to TRBJ2-7; perhaps TRBD1 as D (6 bases). The CDR3 consists of 14 residues. CDR1 and CDR2 from the germline V gene are LNHDA and SQIVND (reference sequence). Trimming cost V 3 bases and J 1 base, with 10 bases left between them. CDR3 nucleotides: TGTGCCAGTAGTATCACTGGACAGTCCTACGAGCAGTACTTC. Protein product: CASSITGQSYEQYF.

V usage is TRBV9 and J usage is TRBJ1-1; D not resolved. Looked up from germline, CDR1 is SGDLS and CDR2 is YYNGEE. The CDR3 length is 15 residues. V was pared by 4 bases and J by 0 bases, with 13 bases between. CDR3 sequence (DNA): TGTGCCAGCAGCCCCCGACTCAACCTGAACACTGAAGCTTTCTTT. Its translation: CASSPRLNLNTEAFF.

The rearrangement uses TRBV7-9 and TRBJ2-5; unclear D gene. This CDR3 region has 12 residues. From germline, CDR1 is SEHNR and CDR2 FQNEAQ (reference sequence). V was pared by 5 bases and J by 2 bases, with 6 bases between. CDR3 loop: CASSLTQETQYF. The CDR3 DNA sequence: TGTGCCAGCAGCCTAACGCAAGAGACCCAGTACTTC.

The chain links TRBV5-1 to TRBJ1-1; possibly TRBD1 for D (5 bases). The CDR3 sequence is 14 residues long. CDR1 is SGHRS and CDR2 is YFSETQ in the germline V gene. V was clipped by 2 bases and J by 5 bases, with 13 bases between them. CDR3 coding DNA: TGCGCCAGCAGCTTCGGGGGGGTAGGGACTGAAGCTTTCTTT. Translating gives CASSFGGVGTEAFF.

Regarding this clone: The junction does not match germline at one end; this may be a read error. The chain is built from TRBV7-3 and TRBJ2-3; D possibly corresponds to TRBD2 (6 bases). Germline loops: CDR1 SGHTA, CDR2 FQGTGA. The CDR3 spans 14 residues. This CDR3 is CASSLPASAGRLHF. CDR3 nucleotides: TGTGCCAGCAGCCTACCGGCATCCGCGGGGCGGCTACATTTT.

The chain uses TRBV11-2 and TRBJ2-2, with unresolved D. This CDR3 is 13 amino acids long. V was pared by 5 bases and J by 4 bases, with 8 bases between. Germline CDR1 SGHAT, CDR2 FQNNGV. The CDR3: CASSPRATGELFF. DNA for the CDR3: TGTGCCAGCAGCCCCCGAGCCACCGGGGAGCTGTTTTTT.

This clone has a handful of counts. The chain couples TRBV9 to TRBJ2-7, with 9 bases matching TRBD1. There are 14 residues in the CDR3. V lost 3 bases, J lost 4 bases, and 5 bases stayed unmatched. CDR1 and CDR2 (germline): SGDLS, YYNGEE. CDR3 in DNA: TGTGCCAGCAGCGGGGGACAGGGTGGATACGAGCAGTACTTC. Encoded protein: CASSGGQGGYEQYF.